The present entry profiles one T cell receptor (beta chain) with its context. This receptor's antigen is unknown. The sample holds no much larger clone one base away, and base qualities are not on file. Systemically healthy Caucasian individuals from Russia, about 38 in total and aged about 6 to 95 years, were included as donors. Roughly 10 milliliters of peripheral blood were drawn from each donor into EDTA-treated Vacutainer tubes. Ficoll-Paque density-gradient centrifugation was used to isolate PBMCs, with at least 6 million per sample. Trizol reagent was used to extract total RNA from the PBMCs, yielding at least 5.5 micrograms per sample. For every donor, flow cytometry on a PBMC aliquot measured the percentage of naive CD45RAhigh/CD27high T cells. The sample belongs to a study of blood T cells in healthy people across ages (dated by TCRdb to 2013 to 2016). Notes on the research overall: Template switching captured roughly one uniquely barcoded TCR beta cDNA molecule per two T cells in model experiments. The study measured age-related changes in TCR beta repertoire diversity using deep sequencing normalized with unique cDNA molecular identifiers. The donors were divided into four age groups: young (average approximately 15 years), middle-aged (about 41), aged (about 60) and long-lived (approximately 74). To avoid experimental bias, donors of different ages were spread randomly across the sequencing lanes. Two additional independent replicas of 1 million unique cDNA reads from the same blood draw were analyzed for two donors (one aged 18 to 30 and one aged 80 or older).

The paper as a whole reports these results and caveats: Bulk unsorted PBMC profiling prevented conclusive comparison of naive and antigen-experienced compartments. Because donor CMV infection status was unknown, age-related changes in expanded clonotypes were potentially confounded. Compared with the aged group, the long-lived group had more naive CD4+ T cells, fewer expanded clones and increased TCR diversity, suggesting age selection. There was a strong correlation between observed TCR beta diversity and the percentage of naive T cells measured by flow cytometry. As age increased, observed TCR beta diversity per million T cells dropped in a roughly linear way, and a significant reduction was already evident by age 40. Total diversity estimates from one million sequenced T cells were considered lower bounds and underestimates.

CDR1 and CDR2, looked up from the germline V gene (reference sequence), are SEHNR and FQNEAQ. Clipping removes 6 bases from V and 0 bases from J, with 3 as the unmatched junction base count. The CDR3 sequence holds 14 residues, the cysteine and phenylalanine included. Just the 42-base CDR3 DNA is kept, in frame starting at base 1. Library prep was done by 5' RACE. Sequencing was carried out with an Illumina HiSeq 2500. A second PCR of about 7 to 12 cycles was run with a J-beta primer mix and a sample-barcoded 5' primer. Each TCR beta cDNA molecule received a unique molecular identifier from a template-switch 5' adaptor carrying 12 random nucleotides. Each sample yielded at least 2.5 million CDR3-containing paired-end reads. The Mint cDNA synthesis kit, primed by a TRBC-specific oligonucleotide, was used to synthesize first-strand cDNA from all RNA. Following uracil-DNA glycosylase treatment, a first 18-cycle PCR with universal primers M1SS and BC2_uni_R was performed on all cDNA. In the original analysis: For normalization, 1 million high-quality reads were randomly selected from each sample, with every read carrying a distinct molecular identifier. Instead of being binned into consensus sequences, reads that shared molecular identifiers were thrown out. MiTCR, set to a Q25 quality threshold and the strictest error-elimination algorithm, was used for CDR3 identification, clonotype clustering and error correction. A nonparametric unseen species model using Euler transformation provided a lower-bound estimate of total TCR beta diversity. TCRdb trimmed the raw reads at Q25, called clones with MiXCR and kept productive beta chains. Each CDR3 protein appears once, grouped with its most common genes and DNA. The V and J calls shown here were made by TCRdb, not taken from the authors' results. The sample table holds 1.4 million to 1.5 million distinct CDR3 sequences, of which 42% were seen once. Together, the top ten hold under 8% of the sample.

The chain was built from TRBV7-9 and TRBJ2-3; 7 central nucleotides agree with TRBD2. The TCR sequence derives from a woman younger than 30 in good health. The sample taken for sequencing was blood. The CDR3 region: CASRSAGSTDTQYF. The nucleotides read TGTGCCAGCAGGTCAGCGGGGAGCACAGATACGCAGTATTTT. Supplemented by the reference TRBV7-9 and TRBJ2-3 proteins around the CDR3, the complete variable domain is DTGVSQNPRHKITKRGQNVTFRCDPISEHNRLYWYRQTLGQGPEFLTYFQNEAQLEKSRLLSDRFSAERPKGSFSTLEIQRTEQGDSAMYLCASRSAGSTDTQYFGPGTRLTVL.